One and the same sample provided the 22 T cell receptor beta chains below, sequenced in a study of cytomegalovirus exposure and HLA in healthy donors. Primers: 60 Vbeta forward and 13 Jbeta reverse. Measured with immunoSEQ multiplex PCR; TCRdb has only the in-frame clones, and not every one. In the table there are fewer than 200,000 clones, approximately 73% of which are singletons. Material for sequencing was PBMCs. The receptors were gathered from a woman younger than 35 in good health and CMV-seropositive.

The chain employs TRBV30 and TRBJ2-2; D not resolved. Germline-derived CDR1 and CDR2 are GTSNPN and SVGIG (reference sequence). Trimming left V 4 bases short and J 1 base short, with 7 bases between. This CDR3 has 13 amino acids. The CDR3 region is CAWTEKNTGELFF. CDR3 sequence (DNA): TGTGCCTGGACCGAGAAGAACACCGGGGAGCTGTTTTTT.

This clone was seen a handful of times. This chain uses TRBV30 with TRBJ2-5, with a possible D match to TRBD1 (7 bases). Judging by the DNA end, TRBJ2-7 fits better; the J call may be wrong. The CDR3 loop spans 18 amino acids. Germline CDR1 is GTSNPN and CDR2 is SVGIG (reference sequence). In DNA form, the CDR3 reads TGTGCCTGGGCACAACCACCCGGAGGGGGCCGAAGCTCCTACGAGCAGTACTTC. It translates to CAWAQPPGGGRSSYEQYF.

The genes are TRBV2 and TRBJ2-7; 7 nucleotides agree with TRBD1. The length of the CDR3 is 13 residues. CDR1 is SNHLY, CDR2 FYNNEI, per germline. V gave up 5 bases and J gave up 3 bases; unmatched junction bases: 4. CDR3: CASSPYRGYEQYF. The CDR3 nucleotides read TGTGCCAGCAGTCCATACAGGGGCTACGAGCAGTACTTC.

V gene TRBV7-9 combines with J gene TRBJ1-2; D remains ambiguous. The CDR3 has 12 residues. CDR1 and CDR2 from the germline V gene are SEHNR and FQNEAQ (reference sequence). The ends were cut back, 4 bases at V and 14 bases at J, with 17 bases in the middle. CDR3 residues: CASSSTRTIWTF. CDR3 DNA sequence: TGTGCCAGCAGCTCAACTAGGACGATCTGGACCTTC.

The sample holds a few counts of this clone. CDR3 in amino acids: CASSQEGQGSQETQYF. CDR3 nucleotide sequence: TGCGCCAGCAGCCAAGAAGGGCAGGGGTCCCAAGAGACCCAGTACTTC. The rearrangement joins TRBV4-3 to TRBJ2-5; D might be TRBD1 (6 bases). CDR3 length: 16 amino acids. Germline V lookup: CDR1 LGHNA, CDR2 YSLEER. V lost 0 bases and J 1 base, leaving 12 bases between the germline ends.

A remark on this clone: The same CDR3 can be traced to other DNA sequences in this sample. V and J are TRBV7-9 and TRBJ1-2; 9 positions agree with TRBD1. The CDR3 contains 14 residues. V shed 5 bases, J shed 2 bases, and the junction held 3 bases outside the gene matches. From germline, CDR1 is SEHNR and CDR2 FQNEAQ (reference sequence). The CDR3 bases are TGTGCCAGCAGCCTTGGGACAGGGAACTATGGCTACACCTTC. Its protein is CASSLGTGNYGYTF.

V gene TRBV6-6 combines with J gene TRBJ1-2; D is possibly TRBD1 (5 bases). The germline V gene has CDR1 MNHNY and CDR2 SVGAGI (reference sequence). This CDR3 has 16 amino acids. V shed 0 bases and J shed 0 bases, with 11 bases lying between them. CDR3 sequence reads: CASSYSGQATNYGYTF. In nucleotides, the CDR3 is TGTGCCAGCAGTTACTCGGGGCAGGCCACTAACTATGGCTACACCTTC.

The rearrangement joins TRBV4-3 to TRBJ2-7; D is undetermined. Germline loops: CDR1 LGHNA, CDR2 YSLEER. Trimming took off 2 bases at V and 0 bases at J, with 11 bases between the two ends. The CDR3 has 15 amino acids. The CDR3 here is CASSQSSSSSYEQYF. CDR3 coding DNA: TGCGCCAGCAGCCAAAGCTCCTCGAGCTCCTACGAGCAGTACTTC.

This chain links TRBV7-9 with TRBJ1-1; D is unclear. The CDR3 consists of 14 residues. Trimming took 4 bases from V and 2 from J, leaving 11 bases between them. The V gene's germline CDR1 is SEHNR and CDR2 FQNEAQ (reference sequence). CDR3 DNA sequence: TGTGCCAGCAGCTATCGGGAAGATAACACTGAAGCTTTCTTT. This gives the protein CASSYREDNTEAFF.

This sequence joins TRBV4-1 and TRBJ2-7, with D possibly TRBD1 on 5 matching bases. This CDR3 is 15 amino acids long. The ends were cut back, 2 bases at V and 7 bases at J, with 18 bases in the middle. Germline CDR1 MGHRA, CDR2 YSYEKL. The CDR3 loop reads CASSQIEDNPREQYF. In DNA form, the CDR3 reads TGCGCCAGCAGCCAAATTGAGGACAACCCGAGGGAGCAGTACTTC.

The rearrangement links TRBV6-1 to TRBJ1-4, with 10 bases identical to TRBD1. CDR1 and CDR2 from the germline V gene are MNHNS and SASEGT. The CDR3 is made up of 14 amino acids. The V gene end was trimmed by 7 bases and the J gene end by 8 bases; junction bases not matched to a gene: 7. The CDR3 is CASIPGQGMEKLFF. The CDR3 bases are TGTGCCAGCATTCCGGGACAGGGGATGGAAAAACTGTTTTTT.

In its sample, this clone was seen a few times. The rearrangement joins TRBV18 to TRBJ2-7, with 7 bases lining up with TRBD1. The junction had 8 bases not matched to a gene; V was cut back by 3 bases and J by 3 bases. CDR1 and CDR2 (germline): KGHSH, LQKENI. The CDR3 runs to 15 residues. This chain's CDR3 is CASSPSGQRSYEQYF. The CDR3 coding sequence is TGTGCCAGCTCACCCTCGGGACAGAGGAGCTACGAGCAGTACTTC.

V usage is TRBV4-3 and J usage is TRBJ1-2, with D possibly being TRBD1 (5 bases). CDR3 size: 15 residues. Trimming pared 4 bases from V and 3 bases from J, leaving 15 bases between. The V gene's germline CDR1 is LGHNA and CDR2 YSLEER. The CDR3 nucleotides are TGCGCCAGCAGCCTTATGGAAGGGACTTACTATGGCTACACCTTC. Its translation is CASSLMEGTYYGYTF.

This chain uses TRBV11-3 with TRBJ2-5; D might be TRBD2 (7 bases). Looked up from germline, CDR1 is SGHNT and CDR2 is YENEEA. The CDR3 loop spans 15 amino acids. The V and J ends lost 1 base and 2 bases respectively, with 11 bases between them. The CDR3 nucleotides read TGTGCCAGCAGCTTAGCGGGGGGCCTTCAAGAGACCCAGTACTTC. This translates into CASSLAGGLQETQYF.

This clone was seen a few times. The rearrangement links TRBV6-6 to TRBJ1-5, with D uncertain. Germline CDR1 reads MNHNY; CDR2 reads SVGAGI (reference sequence). Trimming took 5 bases from V and 3 from J, leaving 11 bases between them. The CDR3 is made up of 14 amino acids. CDR3: CASSVGRFNQPQHF. In nucleotides, the CDR3 is TGTGCCAGCAGTGTGGGGAGATTCAATCAGCCCCAGCATTTT.

This clone was observed a few times. The gene calls are TRBV30 and TRBJ1-1; 8 bases map to TRBD1. CDR1 is GTSNPN and CDR2 is SVGIG in the germline V gene (reference sequence). This CDR3 region has 12 residues. V shed 8 bases, J shed 5 bases, and the junction held 7 bases outside the gene matches. CDR3 bases: TGTGCCGCCGACAGGGGCTTAACTGAAGCTTTCTTT. Its protein is CAADRGLTEAFF.

V gene TRBV27 combines with J gene TRBJ2-1; no clear D. Trimming cost V 7 bases and J 2 bases, with 9 bases left between them. Germline CDR1 reads MNHEY; CDR2 reads SMNVEV (reference sequence). This CDR3 contains 13 residues. The CDR3 DNA reads as TGTGCCAGCAAAGACGGAGCCTACAATGAGCAGTTCTTC. Translation gives CASKDGAYNEQFF.

The V gene is TRBV2, the J gene TRBJ1-1, with no clear D. This CDR3 is built from 15 residues. Germline CDR1 reads SNHLY; CDR2 reads FYNNEI. The V gene lost 10 bases and the J gene lost 1 base, with 19 bases spanning the gap. The CDR3 nucleotides are TGTGCCACCCGATCCAGTACAAATCAGAACACTGAAGCTTTCTTT. This sequence encodes CATRSSTNQNTEAFF. Complete variable domain (other parts from reference TRBV2 and TRBJ1-1): EPEVTQTPSHQVTQMGQEVILRCVPISNHLYFYWYRQILGQKVEFLVSFYNNEISEKSEIFDDQFSVERPDGSNFTLKIRSTKLEDSAMYFCATRSSTNQNTEAFFGQGTRLTVV.

V gene TRBV2 combines with J gene TRBJ1-4; TRBD1 agrees at 12 bases. The J segment lost 7 bases and the V segment lost 3 bases, leaving 9 bases of the junction unmatched. Per germline, CDR1 SNHLY and CDR2 FYNNEI. The length of the CDR3 is 17 residues. CDR3 nucleotide sequence: TGTGCCAGCAGTGATCTGGGACAGGGGGCTTATAGTGAAAAACTGTTTTTT. This gives the protein CASSDLGQGAYSEKLFF. Combining the CDR3 with reference TRBV2 and TRBJ1-4 gives the whole variable domain EPEVTQTPSHQVTQMGQEVILRCVPISNHLYFYWYRQILGQKVEFLVSFYNNEISEKSEIFDDQFSVERPDGSNFTLKIRSTKLEDSAMYFCASSDLGQGAYSEKLFFGSGTQLSVL.

The chain is built from TRBV4-3 and TRBJ2-7; perhaps TRBD2 as D (6 bases). This CDR3 comprises 15 residues. Trimming left V 0 bases short and J 6 bases short, with 15 bases between. Germline CDR1 is LGHNA and CDR2 is YSLEER. The CDR3 nucleotides are TGCGCCAGCAGCCAAGATAAGGGGACTGGTAGCGAGCAGTACTTC. Translation gives CASSQDKGTGSEQYF.

V gene TRBV7-2 combines with J gene TRBJ2-1, with a tentative D call TRBD2 (7 bases). The CDR3 loop spans 16 amino acids. Germline lookup yields CDR1 SGHTA and CDR2 FQGNSA. The germline V and J ends were trimmed by 2 bases and 8 bases, with 19 bases remaining between them. The CDR3 loop is CASSLRAGAGRHEQFF. As DNA, the CDR3 is TGTGCCAGCAGCTTAAGGGCGGGGGCTGGCCGCCATGAGCAGTTCTTC.

This clone appeared a single time. This chain connects TRBV20-1 to TRBJ1-6, with a tentative D call TRBD1 (6 bases). The V and J ends lost 3 bases and 9 bases respectively, with 6 bases between them. CDR3 length equals 11 residues. The germline V gene encodes CDR1 DFQATT and CDR2 SNEGSKA (reference sequence). CDR3 sequence: CSASRGSPLHF. In DNA form, the CDR3 reads TGCAGTGCTAGCAGGGGTTCACCCCTCCACTTT.